Reported below is one T cell receptor beta chain. Different DNA sequences within this sample yield the same CDR3. Germline loops: CDR1 SGHRS, CDR2 YFSETQ. The CDR3 is made up of 14 amino acids. Trimming removed 0 bases from V and 2 bases from J, with 7 bases in between. The entry originates in a study of blood T cell repertoires in COVID-19. Recruitment covered about 26 US areas and drew participants whose ages spanned roughly 18 to 89 years. Participant reports of clinical history set cohort assignment. The study counted Cohort 3 donors as recovered given two negative PCRs, clearance, or symptom resolution. As originally analysed: The assay estimated nucleated cells by amplifying reference gene primers. This table comes from immunoSEQ multiplex PCR, and its TCRdb copy is limited to in-frame clones, with some not included. V, J and clone size derive from that table, while D and trimming were established from the DNA sequence. The sample carries hundreds of thousands of clones, around 89% recorded once.

The receptor was derived from a woman aged 18-35 years who had recovered from COVID-19. The sample comprised PBMCs or T cells enriched from blood (not recorded which). The chain has TRBV5-1 and TRBJ2-3; D unresolved. The chain's CDR3 is CASSLDGDTDTQYF. DNA for the CDR3: TGCGCCAGCAGCTTGGACGGAGACACAGATACGCAGTATTTT.